The 10 T cell receptor beta chains in this list originate from one sample, sequenced in a study of tumor-infiltrating lymphocytes in primary liver carcinoma. A primer in the constant region served to generate TCR beta cDNA from 500 to 600 ng of total RNA. Three-round nested multiplex PCR performed with slightly modified ARM-PCR produced the TCR beta libraries. Use of TRBV1-TRBV30 forward primers with a C-beta reverse primer characterized the first two PCR rounds, which lasted around 11 cycles each. Via MiXCR, TCRdb re-called the multiplex PCR reads, giving one row per CDR3 protein. This table has about 320,000 distinct CDR3 sequences, 50% to 70% appearing once. Unsorted whole blood supplied the RNA, and germline DNA was extracted too. Sample: peripheral blood. All receptors derive from a man in his forties with primary liver carcinoma and hepatitis B virus infection.

With regard to this clonotype: Just one base apart from a much larger clone, this may be a read error. The chain combines TRBV29-1 with TRBJ2-5; 8 bases agree with TRBD1. V dropped 8 bases and J dropped 1; count of bases not matched to a gene: 3. Germline loops: CDR1 SQVTM, CDR2 ANQGSEA. The CDR3 sequence is 12 residues long. CDR3 sequence: CSTGQGQETQYF. The CDR3 DNA is TGCAGCACTGGACAGGGCCAAGAGACCCAGTACTTC.

This clonotype was detected only once. Compared with germline, one end of the junction differs, possibly owing to a read error. The chain employs TRBV11-1 and TRBJ2-7; D is tentatively TRBD1 or TRBD2 (5 bases each). The CDR3 consists of 15 residues. Germline CDR1 and CDR2: SGHAT and FQDESV (reference sequence). This CDR3 reads CANSLDGGQGGEQYF. The CDR3 coding sequence is TGTGCCAACAGCTTAGACGGCGGGCAGGGTGGAGAGCAGTACTTC. Full variable domain (rest looked up from reference TRBV11-1 and TRBJ2-7): EAEVAQSPRYKITEKSQAVAFWCDPISGHATLYWYRQILGQGPELLVQFQDESVVDDSQLPKDRFSAERLKGVDSTLKIQPAELGDSAMYLCANSLDGGQGGEQYFGPGTRLTVT.

The V gene is TRBV7-9, the J gene TRBJ1-1, with D tentatively TRBD1 (6 bases). The CDR3 loop spans 12 amino acids. Trimming removed 8 bases from V and 8 bases from J, with 15 bases in between. The V gene's germline CDR1 is SEHNR and CDR2 FQNEAQ (reference sequence). CDR3 sequence reads: CASGQTGREAFF. The CDR3 DNA follows: TGTGCCAGCGGACAGACTGGTCGCGAAGCTTTCTTT.

On this clonotype: A much larger clone differs from this one at a single base, so this may be a read error. This CDR3 is missing its conserved last phenylalanine or tryptophan, likely due to a read error. The chain carries TRBV5-5 and TRBJ2-3; D is ambiguous. Trimming took 5 bases from V and 9 from J, leaving 22 bases between them. Germline CDR1 and CDR2: SGHKS and YYEKEE (reference sequence). The CDR3 loop spans 15 amino acids. The DNA of the CDR3 is TGTGCCAGCAGTTCGCTGCTAGGAATACTGGAGACGCAGTATGTT. Translated: CASSSLLGILETQYV.

This clonotype was observed at least ten times. The V call is TRBV12-3 or TRBV12-4, the J call TRBJ2-7; TRBD2 is a possible D gene (6 bases). The CDR3 runs 14 residues. Trimming left V 1 base short and J 7 bases short, with 14 bases between. In DNA form, the CDR3 reads TGTGCCAGCAGTTTAGGGCGACTGGGGGGAGAGCAGTACTTC. Protein sequence: CASSLGRLGGEQYF.

This chain connects TRBV5-1 to TRBJ2-7, with TRBD2 matching over 7 bases. Looked up from germline, CDR1 is SGHRS and CDR2 is YFSETQ. There are 15 residues in the CDR3. J gave up 6 bases and V 1 base, and 10 bases lay outside the gene matches. This chain's CDR3 is CASSLRGGGDCEQYF. CDR3 nucleotide sequence: TGCGCCAGCAGCTTGAGGGGCGGGGGAGACTGCGAGCAGTACTTC.

CDR3 sequence (DNA): TGTGCCAGCAGTGAAGTAGGGGGGTACAATCAGCCCCAGCATTTT. Its protein product is CASSEVGGYNQPQHF. The chain combines TRBV6-1 with TRBJ1-5; D is perhaps TRBD1 (6 bases). Trimming left V 1 base short and J 3 bases short, with 10 bases between. Germline V gene data show CDR1 as MNHNS and CDR2 as SASEGT. CDR3 length equals 15 residues.

Points on this clonotype: The junction departs from the called germline gene at one end, perhaps through a read error. The rearrangement links TRBV5-1 to TRBJ2-5; 8 bases line up with TRBD1. Germline V gene lookup returns CDR1 SGHRS and CDR2 YFSETQ. The CDR3 has 13 amino acids. The DNA for the CDR3 is TGCGCCAGCAGCTCGACAGGGGTGGAGACTCAGTACTTC. Protein sequence: CASSSTGVETQYF. Full variable domain (remainder filled in from reference TRBV5-1 and TRBJ2-5): KAGVTQTPRYLIKTRGQQVTLSCSPISGHRSVSWYQQTPGQGLQFLFEYFSETQRNKGNFPGRFSGRQFSNSRSEMNVSTLELGDSALYLCASSSTGVETQYFGPGTRLLVL.

Remarks on this clonotype: Because the CDR3 is missing its conserved closing phenylalanine or tryptophan, this is likely a read error. The chain couples TRBV14 to TRBJ1-2; 7 positions match TRBD1. The V and J ends lost 1 base and 4 bases, in that order; junction bases with no gene match: 6. CDR1 SGHDN and CDR2 FVKESK come from the germline V gene. The CDR3 consists of 15 residues. CDR3 sequence (DNA): TGTGCCAGCAGCCAAGGGGAGGGGGCGATCTATGGCTACACCTTA. It is translated as CASSQGEGAIYGYTL.

Points on this clonotype: Germline and junction disagree at one end, which may indicate a read error. V gene TRBV29-1 combines with J gene TRBJ2-2; D possibly corresponds to TRBD2 (5 bases). Germline CDR1 SQVTM, CDR2 ANQGSEA. The CDR3 contains 12 residues. The CDR3 is CSVKDVTGELFF. Here the CDR3 DNA reads TGCAGCGTCAAGGACGTGACCGGGGAGCTGTTTTTC.